These 8 T cell receptor beta chains were all obtained from the same sample, sequenced in a study of blood T cell repertoires in COVID-19. The assay was immunoSEQ multiplex PCR, and TCRdb's table has in-frame clones only and misses some. Here the sample spans about 340,000 clones, 80% to 90% being singletons. The specimen was peripheral blood. These receptors were obtained from a woman aged 55-75 years with COVID-19, enrolled during active disease.

CDR3 nucleotide sequence: TGTGCCAGTAGCCGGCAGGGGGCGCAACAAGAGACCCAGTACTTC. It yields the protein CASSRQGAQQETQYF. This chain connects TRBV19 to TRBJ2-5, with TRBD1 identical over 8 bases. J was trimmed by 2 bases and V by 6 bases; bases with no gene match: 8. This CDR3 has 15 amino acids. Germline V gene data show CDR1 as LNHDA and CDR2 as SQIVND (reference sequence).

The J gene is TRBJ1-2, the V gene TRBV18; D is ambiguous. V was clipped by 0 bases and J by 8 bases, with 10 bases between them. Germline V gene sequence: CDR1 KGHSH, CDR2 LQKENI. This CDR3 has 13 amino acids. The CDR3 nucleotides are TGTGCCAGCTCACCACCGTGGGGAGGCGGCTACACCTTC. Encoded protein: CASSPPWGGGYTF.

The V and J genes are TRBV5-5 and TRBJ1-1; D gene unclear. The germline V and J ends were trimmed by 5 bases and 8 bases, with 16 bases remaining between them. The CDR3 is made up of 13 amino acids. Per the germline V gene, CDR1 is SGHKS and CDR2 is YYEKEE (reference sequence). The CDR3 region has the DNA TGTGCCAGCAGACTTCACGCCTCTACCGAAGCTTTCTTT. Its protein is CASRLHASTEAFF.

The V and J genes are TRBV19 and TRBJ2-4; TRBD1 might be the D (5 bases). Germline V gene sequence: CDR1 LNHDA, CDR2 SQIVND (reference sequence). Trimming stripped 5 bases from V and 10 bases from J, with 24 bases between. The CDR3 has 16 residues. CDR3 in amino acids: CASSPQDTFKTPIQYF. The CDR3 DNA reads as TGTGCCAGTAGTCCCCAGGACACCTTCAAAACCCCTATTCAGTACTTC.

This chain connects TRBV13 to TRBJ2-2, with 7 positions matching TRBD1. J gave up 3 bases and V 4 bases, and 5 bases lay outside the gene matches. CDR1 PRHDT and CDR2 FYEKMQ come from the germline V gene (reference sequence). The CDR3 extends over 15 amino acids. CDR3 protein: CASSSTGDHTGELFF. DNA of the CDR3: TGTGCCAGCAGCTCAACAGGGGATCACACCGGGGAGCTGTTTTTT.

Turning to this clone: Other nucleotide sequences from this sample produce the same CDR3. CDR3 sequence reads: CASSIGGETQYF. The CDR3 coding sequence is TGTGCCAGTAGTATAGGCGGGGAGACCCAGTACTTC. The chain couples TRBV19 to TRBJ2-5, with D maybe TRBD2 (5 bases). The CDR3 extends over 12 amino acids. The V end lost 1 base, the J end lost 5 bases, and 5 bases lay between the germline ends. Germline values: CDR1 LNHDA, CDR2 SQIVND (reference sequence).

The chain is built from TRBV27 and TRBJ1-2; tentative D call: TRBD1 (5 bases). Germline V gene data show CDR1 as MNHEY and CDR2 as SMNVEV (reference sequence). Trimming stripped 4 bases from V and 2 bases from J, with 11 bases between. The CDR3 has 14 residues. CDR3 DNA: TGTGCCAGCAGTTACTTGGCAGGGAACTATGGCTACACCTTC. It encodes CASSYLAGNYGYTF.

The rearrangement uses TRBV5-1 and TRBJ1-5; 7 positions agree with TRBD1. The CDR3 is made up of 16 amino acids. V lost 0 bases and J lost 6; bases outside the gene matches: 9. Germline loops: CDR1 SGHRS, CDR2 YFSETQ. CDR3 in amino acids: CASSLGDSSKGQPQHF. DNA for the CDR3: TGCGCCAGCAGCTTGGGGGACAGCTCCAAGGGTCAGCCCCAGCATTTT.